Listed below are T cell receptor beta chains from one sample, sequenced in a study of blood T cell repertoires in COVID-19. The method was immunoSEQ multiplex PCR; TCRdb's version includes in-frame clones alone and lacks a portion of them. The data show 200,000 to 250,000 clones, with roughly 76% seen just once and around 7.5% held by the top ten. The sample was peripheral blood. Receptor source: an elderly woman with COVID-19, enrolled during active disease. The CDR3 runs from the conserved cysteine through the conserved F or W. D genes are given only for firm matches. Clone sizes are given selectively: once, few, many, or a class where the clone is expanded.

V	D	size	J	CDR3	DNA
TRBV12-3/TRBV12-4	.	.	TRBJ1-2	CASSSQGNYGYTF	TGTGCCAGCAGTTCTCAGGGGAACTATGGCTACACCTTC
TRBV11-3	.	.	TRBJ1-3	CASSTGTPGNTIYF	TGTGCCAGCAGCACAGGCACTCCGGGAAACACCATATATTTT
TRBV3-1/TRBV3-2	.	.	TRBJ1-5	CASSPGTVNQPQHF	TGTGCCAGCAGCCCCGGAACAGTCAATCAGCCCCAGCATTTT
TRBV3-1/TRBV3-2	.	.	TRBJ2-2	CASSHYTGELFF	TGTGCCAGCAGCCACTACACCGGGGAGCTGTTTTTT
TRBV5-4	.	.	TRBJ1-4	CASSLGGTTNEKLFF	TGTGCCAGCAGCTTGGGAGGGACAACTAATGAAAAACTGTTTTTT
TRBV7-2	.	.	TRBJ2-1	CASSFWTSRSEQFF	TGTGCCAGCAGCTTTTGGACTTCACGATCTGAGCAGTTCTTC
TRBV12-3/TRBV12-4	TRBD1	.	TRBJ1-5	CASSRKGASQHF	TGTGCCAGCAGCCGAAAGGGGGCCTCCCAGCATTTT
TRBV3-1/TRBV3-2	.	.	TRBJ2-1	CASSSHLGGRRDEQFF	TGTGCCAGCAGCTCTCACCTCGGGGGGCGAAGGGATGAGCAGTTCTTC
TRBV9	TRBD2	.	TRBJ2-1	CASSARTSGTYYNEQFF	TGTGCCAGCAGCGCCCGGACTAGCGGGACGTACTACAATGAGCAGTTCTTC
TRBV6-4	.	.	TRBJ1-2	CASSDSGVRGGYTF	TGTGCCAGCAGTGACTCAGGAGTAAGGGGTGGCTACACCTTC
TRBV9	TRBD2	.	TRBJ2-5	CASSPGGGLQETQYF	TGTGCCAGCAGCCCTGGCGGGGGGCTCCAAGAGACCCAGTACTTC
TRBV28	TRBD1	.	TRBJ1-2	CASSPTGYYGYTF	TGTGCCAGCAGCCCGACAGGGTACTATGGCTACACCTTC
TRBV29-1	.	.	TRBJ2-7	CSVFLTYEQYF	TGCAGCGTTTTCCTTACCTACGAGCAGTACTTC
TRBV4-1	.	.	TRBJ2-7	CASSQPSGAGALYEQYF	TGCGCCAGCAGCCAACCCTCGGGGGCGGGGGCTCTCTACGAGCAGTACTTC
TRBV7-9	TRBD1	.	TRBJ1-4	CASSFGQGSGEKLFF	TGTGCCAGCAGCTTCGGACAGGGAAGTGGTGAAAAACTGTTTTTT
TRBV7-2	.	once	TRBJ1-6	CASSYKTGENSPLHF	TGTGCCAGCAGCTATAAGACAGGAGAGAATTCACCCCTCCACTTT
TRBV7-9	TRBD1	once	TRBJ1-2	CASSLDQGGYGYTF	TGTGCCAGCAGCTTAGATCAGGGGGGCTATGGCTACACCTTC
TRBV18	TRBD1	once	TRBJ1-1	CASSPRQGITEAFF	TGTGCCAGCTCACCAAGACAGGGGATAACTGAAGCTTTCTTT
TRBV6-6	TRBD1	.	TRBJ1-5	CASYPPDRGANQPQHF	TGTGCCAGCTACCCGCCCGACAGGGGAGCGAATCAGCCCCAGCATTTT
TRBV27	TRBD2	.	TRBJ2-1	CASSSSTSGRRIEQFF	TGTGCCAGCAGTTCCTCGACTAGCGGGAGGCGAATCGAGCAGTTCTTC
TRBV9	.	.	TRBJ2-4	CASSVAGLAKNIQYF	TGTGCCAGCAGCGTAGCGGGACTAGCCAAAAACATTCAGTACTTC
TRBV24-1	TRBD1	.	TRBJ2-7	CATSDFRTGNYEQYF	TGTGCCACCAGTGATTTCAGGACAGGGAACTACGAGCAGTACTTC
TRBV28	.	.	TRBJ1-1	CASSITGEAFF	TGTGCCAGCAGTATAACAGGGGAAGCTTTCTTT
TRBV20-1	.	.	TRBJ1-3	CSASWARAKGNTIYF	TGCAGTGCTAGTTGGGCCAGGGCAAAAGGAAACACCATATATTTT
TRBV19	TRBD2	.	TRBJ2-7	CASSSRTSGRRREQYF	TGTGCCAGTAGTTCCCGGACTAGCGGGAGAAGAAGGGAGCAGTACTTC
TRBV4-1	TRBD1	.	TRBJ1-2	CASSQDRSALYDGYTF	TGCGCCAGCAGCCAGGACAGGTCGGCGCTATACGATGGCTACACCTTC
TRBV18	.	.	TRBJ2-4	CASSPPSRTVKNIQYF	TGTGCCAGCTCACCACCATCCCGGACAGTAAAAAACATTCAGTACTTC
TRBV24-1	.	.	TRBJ1-5	CATSGQFNQPQHF	TGTGCCACCAGCGGACAGTTCAATCAGCCCCAGCATTTT
TRBV5-1	.	.	TRBJ2-1	CASSLTTGTLSSYNEQFF	TGCGCCAGCAGCTTGACTACCGGGACACTGAGCTCCTACAATGAGCAGTTCTTC